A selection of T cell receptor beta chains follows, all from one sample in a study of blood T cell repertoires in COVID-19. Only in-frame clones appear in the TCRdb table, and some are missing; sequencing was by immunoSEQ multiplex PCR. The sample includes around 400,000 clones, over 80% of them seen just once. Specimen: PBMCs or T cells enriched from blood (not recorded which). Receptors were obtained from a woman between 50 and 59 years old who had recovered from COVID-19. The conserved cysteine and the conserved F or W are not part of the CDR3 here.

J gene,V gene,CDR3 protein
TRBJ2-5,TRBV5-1,ASSWGGGGAETQY
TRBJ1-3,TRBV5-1,ASSLAGQGRGNTIY
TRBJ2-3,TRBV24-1,ATSDGLASADTQY
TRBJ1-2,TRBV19,ASSIQGVGNGYT
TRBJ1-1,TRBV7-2,ASSANPGNTEAF
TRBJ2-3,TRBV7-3,ASSFSSGSTDTQY
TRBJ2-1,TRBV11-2,ASRDQLAGFYNEQF
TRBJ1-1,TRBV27,ASSLMGGLNTEAF
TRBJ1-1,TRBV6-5,ASSYGALGTEAF
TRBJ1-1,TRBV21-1,ASSKVQADTEAF
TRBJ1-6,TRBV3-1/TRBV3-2,ASSQEGNSRGPLH
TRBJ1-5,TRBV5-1,ASSGNSPHGNQPQH
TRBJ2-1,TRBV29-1,SVQLRGGDYNEQF
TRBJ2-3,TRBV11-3,ASSPGWDTQY
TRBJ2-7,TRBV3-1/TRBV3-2,ASSQLQGGGEQY
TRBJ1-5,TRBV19,AIGGYSNQPQH
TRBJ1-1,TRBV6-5,ASSYSTGPMNTEAF
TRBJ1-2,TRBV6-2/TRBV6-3,ASSWASYGYT
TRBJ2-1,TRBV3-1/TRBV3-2,ASSPRLAGDNEQF
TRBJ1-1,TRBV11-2,ASSATAQGAAF
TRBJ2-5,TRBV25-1,ASSERGSWETQY
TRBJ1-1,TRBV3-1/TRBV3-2,ASSQDHSSRRSEAF
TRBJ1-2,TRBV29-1,SGSTPGQLYGYT
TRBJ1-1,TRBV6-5,AVGENTEAF
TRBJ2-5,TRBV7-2,ASSRTRPAGEFQETQY
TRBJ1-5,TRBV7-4,ASSGQGPGPGDCQNSNQPQH
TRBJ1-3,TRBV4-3,ASSQDTGSGNTIY
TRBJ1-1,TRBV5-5,ASSFGQGGTEAF
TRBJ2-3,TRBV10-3,AISESLAGNSDTQY
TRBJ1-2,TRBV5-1,ASSPGTGGTMYMGYT
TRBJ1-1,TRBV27,ASSSFREAF
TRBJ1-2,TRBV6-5,ASSSQGGAVNYGYT
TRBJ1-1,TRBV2,ASSERTGGNTEAF
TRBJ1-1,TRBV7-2,ASSLDLAVNTEAF
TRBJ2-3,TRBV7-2,ASSLGWGQLPDTQY
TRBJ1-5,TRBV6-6,ASNGREFEPQH
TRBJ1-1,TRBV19,ASSGQTNLNTEAF
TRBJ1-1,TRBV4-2,ASSQVRGRDTEAF
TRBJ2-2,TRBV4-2,ASSQIPGGNTGELF
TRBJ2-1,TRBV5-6,ASSLDTGTGKYNEQF
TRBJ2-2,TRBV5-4,ASSLPGPPTHDTGELF
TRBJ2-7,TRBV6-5,ASRVGLAETYEQY
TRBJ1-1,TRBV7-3,ASSVGREGEAF
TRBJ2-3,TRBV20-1,SARGLAGDILHTQY
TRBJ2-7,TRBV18,ASSPPMGHIYEQY
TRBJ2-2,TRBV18,ASSRGSNTGELF
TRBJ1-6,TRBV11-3,ASARDYNSPLH
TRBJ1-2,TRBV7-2,ASSPAGQRLLGYGYT
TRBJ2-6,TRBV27,ASGTQEGAGSGANVLT
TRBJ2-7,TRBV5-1,ASSLVPGRSGSLYEQY
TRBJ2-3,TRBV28,ASSLVSGIPADTQY
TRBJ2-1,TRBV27,ASSFWGGAYNEQF
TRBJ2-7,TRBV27,ASSFKSGSSYEQY
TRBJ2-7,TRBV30,AWSLISTAYEQY
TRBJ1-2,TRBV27,ASRRQGLGYGYT